This T cell receptor (beta chain) stems from a study of shared clonotypes between healthy human individuals. V was cut by 8 bases and J by 6 bases, with 22 bases left in between. CDR3 size: 15 residues. Per the germline V gene, CDR1 is SNHLY and CDR2 is FYNNEI. Remarks on this clone: Its antigen remains unknown.

Researchers ran the assay at a deep level. Assay used: immunoSEQ multiplex PCR; TCRdb lists only in-frame clones, some missing. Here the sample spans 300,000 to 400,000 clones, around 72% being singletons. Study-level findings and limits: Sequencing depth was expected to affect clonotype sharing among donors.

This TCR was recovered from a man aged 30 to 45 in good health. V gene TRBV2 combines with J gene TRBJ1-2, with D unresolved. The sequencing input was memory CD4+ T cells sorted from blood. Subset: CD45RA-negative fraction. The CDR3 is CASASKIGYGHGYTF. The CDR3 region has the DNA TGTGCCAGCGCTAGCAAGATCGGGTACGGCCATGGCTACACCTTC.